Below are 7 T cell receptor beta chains sequenced from a single sample in a study of shared clonotypes between healthy human individuals. Sequenced by immunoSEQ multiplex PCR; TCRdb stores in-frame clones only, minus some. The profile shows approximately 1.1 million clones, around 78% of them singletons. Source material: memory CD4+ T cells from PBMCs. Subset meaning: CD45RA-negative fraction. Receptor source: a man younger than 35 in good health. Some clones in this sample may be carry-over from other donors' samples.

The rearrangement links TRBV6-5 to TRBJ1-2; maybe TRBD1 (6 bases). Germline V lookup: CDR1 MNHEY, CDR2 SVGAGI. The CDR3 is 13 amino acids. The V end was cut by 4 bases, the J end by 3 bases, with 9 bases between. CDR3 residues: CASSSYRDYGYTF. CDR3 nucleotide sequence: TGTGCCAGCAGTTCCTACAGGGACTATGGCTACACCTTC.

The chain is built from TRBV21-1 and TRBJ1-2; TRBD1, the D gene given by the table, was not confirmed from the DNA. TRBV21-1 is recorded as a pseudogene. CDR3 size: 13 residues. The CDR3 is CASSQGLGYGYTF. CDR3 bases: TGTGCCAGCAGCCAGGGCTTGGGCTATGGCTACACCTTC.

The chain recombines TRBV19 with TRBJ1-1; tentatively, D is TRBD1 (6 bases). Deletions cut 2 bases from V and 5 bases from J, with 12 bases between. This CDR3 region has 14 residues. Germline lookup yields CDR1 LNHDA and CDR2 SQIVND (reference sequence). The CDR3 sequence is CASSINGGETEAFF. In DNA, the CDR3 is TGTGCCAGTAGTATAAACGGGGGCGAGACTGAAGCTTTCTTT.

This clone appeared a single time. The chain joins TRBV4-3 to TRBJ2-2; D may be TRBD2 (5 bases). Germline assignment: CDR1 LGHNA and CDR2 YSLEER. V lost 4 bases and J 6 bases, leaving 15 bases between the germline ends. This CDR3 region has 15 residues. The CDR3 loop reads CASSRGYGEPGELFF. The CDR3 DNA follows: TGCGCCAGCAGCCGAGGGTATGGGGAGCCCGGGGAGCTGTTTTTT.

This CDR3 reads CASSLILSFSYKPNQETQYF. The CDR3 DNA follows: TGTGCCAGCAGCTTGATTCTATCTTTTTCGTACAAGCCAAACCAAGAGACCCAGTACTTC. The rearrangement links TRBV5-4 to TRBJ2-5, with D uncertain. The CDR3 covers 20 residues. With 1 base removed from V and 0 bases from J, the gap between germline ends came to 25 bases. CDR1 and CDR2 from the germline V gene are SGHNT and YYREEE (reference sequence). Based on the CDR3 plus reference TRBV5-4 and TRBJ2-5, the full variable domain is ETGVTQSPTHLIKTRGQQVTLRCSSQSGHNTVSWYQQALGQGPQFIFQYYREEENGRGNFPPRFSGLQFPNYSSELNVNALELDDSALYLCASSLILSFSYKPNQETQYFGPGTRLLVL.

The J gene is TRBJ2-7, the V gene TRBV2; D might be TRBD1 (5 bases). The CDR3 is 13 residues long. The V end was cut by 6 bases, the J end by 3 bases, with 12 bases between. Germline V CDR1 and CDR2: SNHLY, FYNNEI. The CDR3 region is CASRKDTLYEQYF. Written as DNA, the CDR3 is TGTGCCAGCAGAAAGGACACCCTCTACGAGCAGTACTTC.

This clone showed up just once. V and J are TRBV11-1 and TRBJ2-1, with D perhaps matching TRBD2 (6 bases). The CDR3 spans 16 residues. The V end was cut by 1 base, the J end by 0 bases, with 10 bases between. Germline V gene data show CDR1 as SGHAT and CDR2 as FQDESV (reference sequence). Written as DNA, the CDR3 is TGTGCCAGCAGCTTAGACTTAGCGGCCTCCTACAATGAGCAGTTCTTC. Amino acids: CASSLDLAASYNEQFF.